The clone carrying this TCR beta chain occurred a few times. Its antigen is unknown. The source of the sample is a study of beta chain features in type 1 diabetes. Points from the study as a whole: Insertions were fewer and deletions more numerous at VDJ junctions in type 1 diabetes patients. In every one of the four CD4+ subsets, TCRB CDR3s were moderately but significantly shorter in Type 1 diabetes patients.

cDNA synthesis used the whole RNA isolate, giving expressed TCRB sequences. TCRdb keeps only in-frame clones here, not all; method: immunoSEQ multiplex PCR. This sample has about 340,000 clones, with roughly 14% found just once. The sequence was collected from a woman aged 18-35 years with type 1 diabetes. The sequenced material came from naive CD4+ T cells from blood.

Here the CDR3 DNA reads TGTGCCAGCAGTGAACAGGGGGCTGCCGCCTATGGCTACACCTTC. This codes for CASSEQGAAAYGYTF. This sequence joins TRBV2 and TRBJ1-2; 8 nucleotides align to TRBD1. In germline, CDR1 is SNHLY, CDR2 FYNNEI. This CDR3 comprises 15 residues. V was clipped by 2 bases and J by 4 bases; unmatched bases: 6.